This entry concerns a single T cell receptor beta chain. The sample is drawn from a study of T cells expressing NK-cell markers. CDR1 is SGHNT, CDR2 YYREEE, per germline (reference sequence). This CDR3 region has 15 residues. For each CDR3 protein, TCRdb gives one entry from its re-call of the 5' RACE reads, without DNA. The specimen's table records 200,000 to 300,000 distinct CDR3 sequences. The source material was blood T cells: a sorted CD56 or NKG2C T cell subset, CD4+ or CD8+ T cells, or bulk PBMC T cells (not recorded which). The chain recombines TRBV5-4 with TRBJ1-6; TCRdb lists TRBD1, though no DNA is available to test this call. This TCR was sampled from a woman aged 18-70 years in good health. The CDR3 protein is CASSSAGTGSSPLHF. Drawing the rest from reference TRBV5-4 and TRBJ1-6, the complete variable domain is ETGVTQSPTHLIKTRGQQVTLRCSSQSGHNTVSWYQQALGQGPQFIFQYYREEENGRGNFPPRFSGLQFPNYSSELNVNALELDDSALYLCASSSAGTGSSPLHFGNGTRLTVT.